This T cell receptor (beta chain) comes out of a study of T cell responses to AZD1222 COVID-19 vaccine. With regard to this clone: Antigen: not known.

Germline CDR1 reads MNHEY; CDR2 reads SVGEGT. The V and J ends lost 4 bases and 1 base respectively, with 19 bases between them. The CDR3 covers 17 residues. Repertoires were generated with immunoSEQ multiplex PCR, while TCRdb's copy carries only in-frame clones and drops some. This repertoire shows some 130,000 clones, over 90% found once; its top ten account for around 5.4%. Overall study findings and caveats: Donor demographics were predominantly white British with a female majority; clonal diversity may be underestimated. With dominance at 160-218 and 743-854, vaccine-associated CD4 TCRs spanned spike.

The receptor comes from an adult in good health. The sequences come from peripheral blood, collected on day 0 of AZD1222 vaccination. The V gene is TRBV6-2 or TRBV6-3, the J gene TRBJ1-1; tentatively, D is TRBD1 (6 bases). The CDR3 DNA follows: TGTGCCAGCAGTTCTCAGAGAGGGGCGACAGGGAACACTGAAGCTTTCTTT. It translates to CASSSQRGATGNTEAFF.